Listed below are T cell receptor beta chains from one sample, sequenced in a study of T cells in localized non-small cell lung cancer. Sequenced by immunoSEQ multiplex PCR; TCRdb stores in-frame clones only, minus some. The sample holds about 17,000 clones, around 80% seen once. The sequences come from peripheral blood, collected before any cancer treatment. Receptors were obtained from a male donor older than 55 with stage III lung adenocarcinoma. Each CDR3 is given with its conserved first and last residue. The D gene is left open where the match is weak. A row's size may be missing; if present it is once, few, many or a size class.

NA TRBJ1-1 NA TRBV18 TGTGCCAGCTCATTGTACCCCCTATTCACTGAAGCTTTCTTT CASSLYPLFTEAFF
TRBD1 TRBJ2-3 NA TRBV4-1 TGCGCCAGCAGCCAGGAACCGGGACAGGGGGTCACAGATACGCAGTATTTT CASSQEPGQGVTDTQYF
NA TRBJ2-1 NA TRBV19 TGTGCCAGTCAACCCCGAAACCCCTACGGTGAGCAGTTCTTC CASQPRNPYGEQFF
TRBD1 TRBJ1-1 NA TRBV19 TGTGCCAGTAGCGCAGGGGGGATGAACACTGAAGCTTTCTTT CASSAGGMNTEAFF
NA TRBJ2-7 NA TRBV18 TGTGCCAGCTCACCTCCGGGGGATCTCCTGACTGGCGAGCAGTACTTC CASSPPGDLLTGEQYF
NA TRBJ1-2 NA TRBV5-4 TGTGCCAGCAGCTTCGATTTTGGCTACACCTTC CASSFDFGYTF
TRBD1 TRBJ1-4 NA TRBV4-1 TGCGCCAGCAGCCCCGGGACAGGGAATGAAAAACTGTTTTTT CASSPGTGNEKLFF
TRBD1 TRBJ2-7 NA TRBV7-2 TGTGCCAGCAGCTTGCAACAGGGGATCGAGCAGTACTTC CASSLQQGIEQYF
NA TRBJ1-2 NA TRBV10-3 TGTGCCATCAGTGAGGGACGGATGACCCCCTATGGCTACACCTTC CAISEGRMTPYGYTF
NA TRBJ2-7 NA TRBV10-3 TGTGCCATCAGTGGGGGACTTGACAGCGAGCAGTACTTC CAISGGLDSEQYF
NA TRBJ1-2 NA TRBV5-6 TGTGCCAGCAGCTTCACAGGAGCCCGTGGCTATGGCTACACCTTC CASSFTGARGYGYTF
NA TRBJ1-5 few TRBV2 TGTGCCAGCAGGACCCGATATAGCAATCAGCCCCAGCATTTT CASRTRYSNQPQHF
TRBD2 TRBJ2-1 NA TRBV19 TGTGCCAGTAGTACTAGCGGGGTCAATGAGCAGTTCTTC CASSTSGVNEQFF
NA TRBJ1-4 NA TRBV5-1 TGCGCCAGCAGCCACCGGGAAAGGGAAAAACTGTTTTTT CASSHREREKLFF
TRBD1 TRBJ2-7 NA TRBV6-8 TGTGCCAGCAGTTCGGGACAGGGAATAGTATGGCTCTACGAGCAGTACTTC CASSSGQGIVWLYEQYF
NA TRBJ1-1 NA TRBV27 TGTGCCAGCAGAAACGACCTGAACACTGAAGCTTTCTTT CASRNDLNTEAFF